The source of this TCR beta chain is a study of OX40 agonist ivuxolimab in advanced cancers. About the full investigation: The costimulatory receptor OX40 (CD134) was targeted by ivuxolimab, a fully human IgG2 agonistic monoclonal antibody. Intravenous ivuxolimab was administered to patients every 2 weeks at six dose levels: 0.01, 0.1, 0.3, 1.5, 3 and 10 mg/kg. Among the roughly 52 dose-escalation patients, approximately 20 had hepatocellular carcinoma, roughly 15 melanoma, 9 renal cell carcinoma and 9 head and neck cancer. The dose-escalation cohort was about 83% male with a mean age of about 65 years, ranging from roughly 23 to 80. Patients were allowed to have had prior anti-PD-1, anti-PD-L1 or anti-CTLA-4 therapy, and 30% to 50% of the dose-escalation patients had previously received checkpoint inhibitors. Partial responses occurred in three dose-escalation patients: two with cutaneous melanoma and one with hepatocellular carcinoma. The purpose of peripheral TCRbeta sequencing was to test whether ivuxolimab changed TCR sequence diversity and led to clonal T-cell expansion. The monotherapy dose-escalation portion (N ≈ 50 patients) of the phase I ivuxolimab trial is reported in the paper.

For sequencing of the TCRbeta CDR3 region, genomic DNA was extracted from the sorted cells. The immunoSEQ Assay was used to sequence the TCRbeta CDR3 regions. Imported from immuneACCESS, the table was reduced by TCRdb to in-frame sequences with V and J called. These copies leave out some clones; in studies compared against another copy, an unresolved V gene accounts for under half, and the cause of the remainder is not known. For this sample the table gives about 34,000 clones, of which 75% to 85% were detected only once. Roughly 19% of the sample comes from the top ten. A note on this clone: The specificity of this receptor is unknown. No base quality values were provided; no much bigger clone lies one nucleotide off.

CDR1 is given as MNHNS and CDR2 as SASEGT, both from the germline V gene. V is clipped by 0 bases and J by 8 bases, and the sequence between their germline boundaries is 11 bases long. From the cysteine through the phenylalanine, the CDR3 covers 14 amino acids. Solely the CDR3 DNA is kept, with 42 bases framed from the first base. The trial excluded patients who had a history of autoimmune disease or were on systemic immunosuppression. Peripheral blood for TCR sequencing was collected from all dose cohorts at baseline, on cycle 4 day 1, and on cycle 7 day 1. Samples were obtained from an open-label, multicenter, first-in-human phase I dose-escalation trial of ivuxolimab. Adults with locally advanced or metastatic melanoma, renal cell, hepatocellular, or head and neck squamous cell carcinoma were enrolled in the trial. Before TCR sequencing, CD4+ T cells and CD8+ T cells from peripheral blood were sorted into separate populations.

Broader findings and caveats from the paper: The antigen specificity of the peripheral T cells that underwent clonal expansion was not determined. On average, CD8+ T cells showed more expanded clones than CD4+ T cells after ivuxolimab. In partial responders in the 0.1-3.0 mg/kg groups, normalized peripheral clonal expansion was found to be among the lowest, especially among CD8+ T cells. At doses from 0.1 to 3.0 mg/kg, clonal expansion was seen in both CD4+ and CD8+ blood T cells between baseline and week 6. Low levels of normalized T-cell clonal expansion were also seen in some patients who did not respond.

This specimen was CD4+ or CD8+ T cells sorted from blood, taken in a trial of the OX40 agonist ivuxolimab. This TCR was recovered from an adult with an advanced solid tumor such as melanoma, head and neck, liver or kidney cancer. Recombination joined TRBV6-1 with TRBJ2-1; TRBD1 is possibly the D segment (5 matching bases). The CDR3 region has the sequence CASSEAWGRDEQFF. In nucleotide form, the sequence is TGTGCCAGCAGTGAAGCGTGGGGCAGGGATGAGCAGTTCTTC.